This TCR beta chain was documented in a study of graft-versus-host responses after intestinal transplantation. At the level of the study: Each recipient received a multivisceral, liver-intestinal, or isolated intestinal graft. Every one of the recipients received anti-thymocyte globulin induction and afterwards took tacrolimus and steroids for 3 to 4 years.

Some clones are missing from TCRdb's copy, which holds only in-frame ones; the method was immunoSEQ multiplex PCR. The sample contains more than 85,000 clones, 90% to 95% of which appear only once. A remark on this clone: Its cognate antigen is unknown.

General observations from the study: Circulating GvH clones peaking coincided with falling HvG clones soon after transplant. The study found high graft-versus-host to host-versus-graft clonal ratios in allografts of patients with graft-donor T cell macrochimerism.

This CDR3 is built from 15 residues. V lost 0 bases and J 6 bases, leaving 16 bases between the germline ends. The germline gives CDR1 SGDLS, CDR2 YYNGEE. The sample here was unstimulated CD8+ T cells sorted from spleen or lymph node cells, taken before intestinal transplant. The chain links TRBV9 to TRBJ2-7; D is perhaps TRBD2 (5 bases). The sequence derives from a human donor who received an intestinal transplant. DNA for the CDR3: TGTGCCAGCAGCGTAGAAGATCAAGGACTTCCCGAGCAGTACTTC. Translating it yields CASSVEDQGLPEQYF.